One sample yielded the 15 T cell receptor beta chains listed below, sequenced in a study of blood T cell repertoires in COVID-19. The assay was immunoSEQ multiplex PCR, and TCRdb's table has in-frame clones only and misses some. The sample lists some 71,000 clones; over 65% were seen once. Sequenced sample: peripheral blood. The source is a woman in her seventies with acute or convalescent COVID-19.

The rearrangement joins TRBV6-5 to TRBJ1-2, with D possibly matching TRBD1 (6 bases). Trimming removed 4 bases at V and 0 bases at J, with 12 bases between. Germline lookup yields CDR1 MNHEY and CDR2 SVGAGI. The CDR3 sequence is 15 residues long. CDR3 nucleotide sequence: TGTGCCAGCAGTTCCAGGGGCAGATCTAACTATGGCTACACCTTC. This encodes CASSSRGRSNYGYTF.

V is TRBV18 and J is TRBJ1-6, with 11 bases matching TRBD1. Germline lookup yields CDR1 KGHSH and CDR2 LQKENI. J was trimmed by 9 bases and V by 2 bases; bases with no gene match: 9. The CDR3 consists of 17 residues. This CDR3 is CASSPGPADRGRSPLHF. The CDR3 DNA reads TGTGCCAGCTCACCAGGTCCAGCGGACAGGGGGCGTTCACCCCTCCACTTT.

This rearrangement joins TRBV2 to TRBJ2-5, with D possibly being TRBD2 (6 bases). V lost 5 bases and J 6 bases, leaving 10 bases between the germline ends. CDR1 is SNHLY, CDR2 FYNNEI, per germline. CDR3 length: 12 amino acids. The CDR3 region is CASSSGGKTQYF. As DNA, the CDR3 is TGTGCCAGCAGTTCTGGGGGGAAGACCCAGTACTTC. Based on the CDR3 plus reference TRBV2 and TRBJ2-5, the full variable domain is EPEVTQTPSHQVTQMGQEVILRCVPISNHLYFYWYRQILGQKVEFLVSFYNNEISEKSEIFDDQFSVERPDGSNFTLKIRSTKLEDSAMYFCASSSGGKTQYFGPGTRLLVL.

This sequence joins TRBV10-2 and TRBJ1-3; 10 bases agree with TRBD1. Trimming cost V 5 bases and J 3 bases; bases outside gene matches: 7. Germline V lookup: CDR1 WSHSY, CDR2 SAAADI. The CDR3 has 16 residues. CDR3 region: CASSPRDRGFGNTIYF. The CDR3, as DNA: TGCGCCAGCAGTCCTCGGGACAGGGGCTTTGGAAACACCATATATTTT.

This chain uses TRBV30 with TRBJ2-3; a possible D gene is TRBD2 (6 bases). The V end was cut by 0 bases, the J end by 3 bases, with 13 bases between. The CDR3 consists of 15 residues. Germline V CDR1 and CDR2: GTSNPN, SVGIG (reference sequence). The CDR3 here is CAWSVDLGGTDTQYF. DNA of the CDR3: TGTGCCTGGAGTGTCGACCTTGGAGGGACAGATACGCAGTATTTT.

J is TRBJ1-4 and V is TRBV10-3, with 8 positions matching TRBD1. CDR3 length equals 14 residues. CDR1 and CDR2 (germline): ENHRY, SYGVKD. V shed 7 bases, J shed 3 bases, and the junction held 4 bases outside the gene matches. Here the CDR3 DNA reads TGTGCCATCACCGGACAGGGCGCTAATGAAAAACTGTTTTTT. Translating it yields CAITGQGANEKLFF.

The chain is built from TRBV6-2 or TRBV6-3 and TRBJ1-1, with 8 bases matching TRBD1. The CDR3 contains 12 residues. The J segment lost 8 bases and the V segment lost 2 bases, leaving 1 base of the junction unmatched. Germline assignment: CDR1 MNHEY and CDR2 SVGEGT. Here the CDR3 reads CASSYGQGEAFF. CDR3 nucleotide sequence: TGTGCCAGCAGTTACGGACAGGGAGAAGCTTTCTTT.

The gene calls are TRBV6-6 and TRBJ1-1; D is uncertain. The CDR3 consists of 14 residues. Germline CDR1 is MNHNY and CDR2 is SVGAGI (reference sequence). Between the trimmed V and J ends, which lost 7 bases and 0 bases, there was a span of 12 bases. The CDR3 reads CASTPGRVNTEAFF. CDR3 DNA: TGTGCCAGCACCCCCGGTCGGGTGAACACTGAAGCTTTCTTT.

The chain links TRBV19 to TRBJ1-2, with no clear D. V lost 7 bases, J lost 2 bases, and 14 bases lay in between. The CDR3 spans 14 residues. Germline CDR1 LNHDA, CDR2 SQIVND (reference sequence). The CDR3: CASIPHGGNYGYTF. CDR3 in DNA: TGTGCCAGTATCCCCCACGGAGGGAACTATGGCTACACCTTC.

The sample holds one count of this clone. The rearrangement joins TRBV6-5 to TRBJ2-7; 7 bases agree with TRBD2. The V and J ends lost 0 bases and 7 bases, in that order; junction bases with no gene match: 9. Germline CDR1 reads MNHEY; CDR2 reads SVGAGI. This CDR3 is 15 amino acids long. CDR3 bases: TGTGCCAGCAGTTACTCCCGGGAGGCGCTATTGGAGCAGTACTTC. Translating gives CASSYSREALLEQYF.

The chain recombines TRBV13 with TRBJ2-7, with D possibly matching TRBD1 (6 bases). Trimming shortened V by 0 bases and J by 5 bases, and 11 bases separated the two germline ends. Germline assignment: CDR1 PRHDT and CDR2 FYEKMQ (reference sequence). This CDR3 spans 14 amino acids. The CDR3 loop is CASSLGQGRHEQYF. CDR3 bases: TGTGCCAGCAGCTTAGGCCAGGGGCGGCACGAGCAGTACTTC.

This chain links TRBV28 with TRBJ1-1; D gene ambiguous. Germline V CDR1 and CDR2: MDHEN, SYDVKM. This CDR3 spans 13 amino acids. V was cut by 7 bases and J by 9 bases, with 18 bases left in between. The DNA of the CDR3 is TGTGCCAGCACCATCTCGGGGAGCGGAAAAGCTTTCTTT. It translates to CASTISGSGKAFF. Full variable domain (outside the CDR3, taken from reference TRBV28 and TRBJ1-1): DVKVTQSSRYLVKRTGEKVFLECVQDMDHENMFWYRQDPGLGLRLIYFSYDVKMKEKGDIPEGYSVSREKKERFSLILESASTNQTSMYLCASTISGSGKAFFGQGTRLTVV.

This CDR3 reads CASTLHGKEVRPQHF. CDR3 sequence (DNA): TGTGCCAGTACTCTACACGGAAAAGAGGTACGGCCCCAGCATTTT. V usage is TRBV19 and J usage is TRBJ1-5; D gene ambiguous. CDR1 and CDR2 from the germline V gene are LNHDA and SQIVND (reference sequence). The CDR3 contains 15 residues. V lost 7 bases to trimming and J lost 9 bases, with 22 bases between them.

This sequence joins TRBV19 and TRBJ1-3; 8 bases fit TRBD1. In germline, CDR1 is LNHDA, CDR2 SQIVND (reference sequence). The trim removed 7 bases at V and 3 bases at J, leaving 14 bases unmatched. This CDR3 contains 17 residues. This CDR3 reads CASTLRTGIVSGNTIYF. For the CDR3, the DNA is TGTGCCAGTACCCTCCGGACAGGGATCGTTAGTGGAAACACCATATATTTT.

The V and J genes are TRBV18 and TRBJ1-2; D gene unclear. The V end was cut by 0 bases, the J end by 4 bases, with 15 bases between. Germline CDR1 KGHSH, CDR2 LQKENI. This CDR3 is built from 16 residues. DNA of the CDR3: TGTGCCAGCTCACCACCGGCCCGGGTAGGCGGCTATGGCTACACCTTC. It is translated as CASSPPARVGGYGYTF. The variable domain in full, with the rest retrieved from reference TRBV18 and TRBJ1-2, is NAGVMQNPRHLVRRRGQEARLRCSPMKGHSHVYWYRQLPEEGLKFMVYLQKENIIDESGMPKERFSAEFPKEGPSILRIQQVVRGDSAAYFCASSPPARVGGYGYTFGSGTRLTVV.